The clone carrying this TCR beta chain appeared many times. CDR3 size: 16 residues. CDR1 and CDR2 (germline): LNHNV, YYDKDF (reference sequence). V lost 2 bases, J lost 2 bases, and 14 bases lay in between. The sample belongs to a study of T cells in Graves' hyperthyroidism and ophthalmopathy. Amplification of TCR beta CDR3 regions was performed using RNA transcripts as template. Primed by the HTBI set, a first-round RT-PCR was run on the TCR CDR3. Each CDR3 protein gets one entry after TCRdb re-called the multiplex PCR reads with MiXCR. The repertoire has 250,000 or so distinct CDR3 sequences, 13% to 15% of them found once; the top ten carry 30%. Lactation, pregnancy, other autoimmune disease or uncontrolled infection led to exclusion of patients. An approximately 10 ml volume of fresh peripheral blood provided the PBMCs.

The chain recombines TRBV15 with TRBJ2-3, with D maybe TRBD1 (7 bases). This TCR was recovered from a woman between 45 and 60 years old with Graves' hyperthyroidism that later progressed to Graves' ophthalmopathy. Sequencing was carried out using blood. The CDR3 nucleotides read TGTGCCACCAGCAGAACGCGGGACAGAATCACAGATACGCAGTATTTT. Protein: CATSRTRDRITDTQYF.